This paragraph covers one TCR beta chain sequence. Antigen specificity is unknown. The data were obtained in a study of cytomegalovirus exposure and HLA in healthy donors. Study results and caveats: One variant, a missense change in DCLRE1C, was linked in a later analysis to TCR beta V- and J-gene trimming.

The germline CDR1 and CDR2 sequences are KGHSY and FQNENV. The CDR3 length is 16 residues. The V segment lost 4 bases and the J segment 0 bases; nucleotides outside the gene matches: 6. Primers: 60 Vbeta forward and 13 Jbeta reverse. The protocol was immunoSEQ multiplex PCR, while the TCRdb copy is restricted to in-frame clones and leaves out a portion. The sample lists roughly 160,000 clones, 85% occurring once. The chain has TRBV16 and TRBJ2-1, with 7 bases matching TRBD2. Material for sequencing was PBMCs. The receptor comes from a man between 25 and 39 years old in good health and CMV-seropositive. DNA for the CDR3: TGTGCCAGCAGCCCGCTGAGCGGGACCTCCTACAATGAGCAGTTCTTC. Its translation is CASSPLSGTSYNEQFF.